The 23 T cell receptor beta chains reported below all come from one sample, sequenced in a study of blood T cells in healthy people across ages. Alongside a J-beta primer mix, a sample-barcoded 5' primer served in a second PCR lasting about 6 to 11 cycles. TCRdb recomputed calls from the 5' RACE reads with MiXCR, one row per CDR3 protein. The sample holds about 730,000 distinct CDR3 sequences, approximately 43% seen once. Sequenced sample: blood. The receptor set was obtained from a woman in her sixties in good health.

The table lists this clonotype with many counts. The V and J genes are TRBV20-1 and TRBJ2-5; tentatively, D is TRBD1 or TRBD2 (5 bases each). Trimming pared 5 bases from V and 2 bases from J, leaving 9 bases between. The CDR3 consists of 12 residues. Germline V gene lookup returns CDR1 DFQATT and CDR2 SNEGSKA (reference sequence). CDR3: CSAEGSQETQYF. The DNA of the CDR3 is TGCAGTGCTGAGGGGTCACAAGAGACCCAGTACTTC.

V and J are TRBV7-9 and TRBJ1-1; no definite D call. Per the germline V gene, CDR1 is SEHNR and CDR2 is FQNEAQ (reference sequence). The CDR3 sequence is 13 residues long. V lost 5 bases and J 6 bases, leaving 13 bases between the germline ends. The CDR3 spells CASSLVKDAEAFF. The CDR3 DNA reads as TGTGCCAGCAGCCTGGTCAAGGACGCTGAAGCTTTCTTT.

This sequence joins TRBV20-1 and TRBJ2-1; D unclear. CDR1 is DFQATT and CDR2 is SNEGSKA in the germline V gene (reference sequence). V was cut by 1 base and J by 13 bases, with 11 bases left in between. The CDR3 extends over 11 amino acids. The DNA of the CDR3 is TGCAGTGCTAGAGGGCAAGAGACCCAGTTCTTC. Translated: CSARGQETQFF.

This clonotype turned up a few times. CDR3 region: CASSQDGGRVRSEAFF. The CDR3 DNA reads as TGTGCCAGCAGCCAAGATGGGGGCAGGGTACGGTCTGAAGCTTTCTTT. The rearrangement links TRBV3-1 to TRBJ1-1; TRBD1 might be the D (6 bases). CDR3 length: 16 amino acids. Trimming stripped 0 bases from V and 6 bases from J, with 17 bases between. Germline assignment: CDR1 LGHDT and CDR2 YNNKEL (reference sequence).

This clonotype was seen a handful of times. The V and J genes are TRBV18 and TRBJ2-3, with TRBD1 matching over 9 bases. From germline, CDR1 is KGHSH and CDR2 LQKENI. The CDR3 totals 17 residues. The ends lost 7 bases at V and 5 bases at J; junction bases unmatched: 16. Here the CDR3 DNA reads TGTGCCAGCTACCAAATAAATCTGCGGGGACAGGGAGATACGCAGTATTTT. The encoded protein is CASYQINLRGQGDTQYF.

The chain uses TRBV24-1 and TRBJ2-3, with 7 bases identical to TRBD1. Germline-derived CDR1 and CDR2 are KGHDR and SFDVKD. The CDR3 contains 15 residues. After removal of 4 bases from V and 1 base from J, the junction contained 4 bases not matched to a gene. The CDR3 sequence: CATSDYRGGTDTQYF. The DNA for the CDR3 is TGTGCCACCAGTGACTACAGGGGAGGCACAGATACGCAGTATTTT.

This clonotype was seen a handful of times. The gene calls are TRBV10-3 and TRBJ2-1, with 8 positions matching TRBD2. This CDR3 has 19 amino acids. V was pared by 3 bases and J by 0 bases, with 13 bases of the junction left unmatched. CDR1 and CDR2 from the germline V gene are ENHRY and SYGVKD. CDR3 in amino acids: CAISDLGRGATISYNEQFF. As DNA, the CDR3 is TGTGCCATCAGTGATCTGGGGCGGGGGGCAACCATCTCCTACAATGAGCAGTTCTTC.

A word on this clonotype: A read error may be the cause here, since a much bigger clone is one base away. The chain joins TRBV4-2 to TRBJ2-3; 9 nucleotides agree with TRBD2. CDR1 is LGHNA, CDR2 YNFKEQ, per germline. Trimming at V came to 4 bases and at J to 1 base, leaving 9 bases not matched to a gene. The CDR3 is made up of 17 amino acids. The CDR3 coding sequence is TGTGCCAGCAGCCCTCAAGGGGCTAGCGGGGGCACAGATACGCAGTATTTT. Translated, it gives CASSPQGASGGTDTQYF.

In its sample, this clonotype was seen once. This may stem from a read error, because a much larger clone lies one nucleotide away. The chain carries TRBV29-1 and TRBJ2-1, with 10 nucleotides matching TRBD2. CDR3 length equals 13 residues. V dropped 7 bases and J dropped 6; count of bases not matched to a gene: 6. In germline, CDR1 is SQVTM, CDR2 ANQGSEA. The CDR3 reads CSGGLAAGNEQFF. The CDR3 DNA reads TGCAGCGGAGGACTAGCGGCGGGCAATGAGCAGTTCTTC.

This chain uses TRBV20-1 with TRBJ2-1, with TRBD2 matching over 8 bases. The CDR3 contains 15 residues. V shed 6 bases, J shed 4 bases, and the junction held 11 bases outside the gene matches. The germline CDR1 and CDR2 sequences are DFQATT and SNEGSKA (reference sequence). The DNA for the CDR3 is TGCAGTGCGAAGGCGATAGCGGGGTTATACAATGAGCAGTTCTTC. It specifies CSAKAIAGLYNEQFF.

V is TRBV28 and J is TRBJ2-7; a possible D gene is TRBD2 (6 bases). This CDR3 is 11 amino acids long. In germline, CDR1 is MDHEN, CDR2 SYDVKM. V was clipped by 2 bases and J by 9 bases, with 8 bases between them. As DNA, the CDR3 is TGTGCCAGCAGTTTAGGACTATTGCAGTACTTC. The encoded protein is CASSLGLLQYF.

The chain combines TRBV7-2 with TRBJ2-7, with 8 positions matching TRBD1. The J segment lost 1 base and the V segment lost 8 bases, leaving 10 bases of the junction unmatched. This CDR3 has 15 residues. Germline CDR1 SGHTA, CDR2 FQGNSA. DNA for the CDR3: TGTGCCAGCTTACGGACAGGGCAGCATTCCTACGAGCAGTACTTC. As protein: CASLRTGQHSYEQYF.

A few counts support this clonotype. The rearrangement uses TRBV6-2 or TRBV6-3 and TRBJ1-5, with 11 bases aligning to TRBD1. Germline values: CDR1 MNHEY, CDR2 SVGEGT. V was pared by 4 bases and J by 6 bases, with 8 bases of the junction left unmatched. There are 16 residues in the CDR3. CDR3 bases: TGTGCCAGCAGTTCCCGGACAGGGGGCAAGAGTCAGCCCCAGCATTTT. Its translation is CASSSRTGGKSQPQHF.

The chain uses TRBV3-1 and TRBJ2-3; 9 bases are shared with TRBD2. Germline CDR1 is LGHDT and CDR2 is YNNKEL (reference sequence). This CDR3 has 17 amino acids. V lost 0 bases and J lost 0; bases outside the gene matches: 4. The CDR3 here is CASSQEIAGDSTDTQYF. CDR3 DNA sequence: TGTGCCAGCAGCCAAGAAATAGCGGGAGACAGCACAGATACGCAGTATTTT.

A single count supports this clonotype. The V gene is TRBV20-1, the J gene TRBJ1-1, with D perhaps TRBD1 (5 bases). The CDR3 sequence is 16 residues long. V lost 3 bases and J lost 0, with 17 bases in between. CDR1 is DFQATT and CDR2 is SNEGSKA in the germline V gene (reference sequence). The CDR3 region has the DNA TGCAGTGCTAGTCGGTCTCAGGGCCCTCTGAACACTGAAGCTTTCTTT. This sequence encodes CSASRSQGPLNTEAFF.

V is TRBV29-1 and J is TRBJ2-5; 9 nucleotides align to TRBD1. The J call may be in error: the DNA end matches TRBJ2-7 better. The CDR3 length is 12 residues. The germline V gene has CDR1 SQVTM and CDR2 ANQGSEA. CDR3 region: CSVGQGFDEQYF. The CDR3 bases are TGCAGCGTCGGACAGGGGTTCGACGAGCAGTACTTC.

J is TRBJ1-5 and V is TRBV6-1; a possible D gene is TRBD1 (6 bases). V lost 6 bases, J lost 0 bases, and 21 bases lay in between. The CDR3 is 18 amino acids. CDR1 is MNHNS, CDR2 SASEGT, per germline. Here the CDR3 DNA reads TGTGCCAGCAGGAAGTCACCATTGCGGACAGCTAGCAATCAGCCCCAGCATTTT. Amino acid sequence: CASRKSPLRTASNQPQHF.

The rearrangement links TRBV5-5 to TRBJ1-6, with a possible D match to TRBD1 (6 bases). Per germline, CDR1 SGHKS and CDR2 YYEKEE (reference sequence). CDR3 length equals 14 residues. Trimming removed 3 bases at V and 5 bases at J, with 9 bases between. CDR3 residues: CASSSRQDNSPLHF. Here the CDR3 DNA reads TGTGCCAGCAGCTCCCGACAGGATAATTCACCCCTCCACTTT.

This sequence joins TRBV6-5 and TRBJ2-2; maybe TRBD2 (6 bases). Germline CDR1 MNHEY, CDR2 SVGAGI. The length of the CDR3 is 15 residues. V was pared by 4 bases and J by 1 base, with 10 bases between. CDR3 DNA sequence: TGTGCCAGCAGTTCGGGGGAGGTGAACACCGGGGAGCTGTTTTTT. This gives the protein CASSSGEVNTGELFF.

This clonotype came up a few times. The rearrangement links TRBV20-1 to TRBJ1-1, with TRBD1 as a possible D gene (6 bases). Germline CDR1 DFQATT, CDR2 SNEGSKA (reference sequence). The V gene lost 0 bases and the J gene lost 8 bases, with 10 bases spanning the gap. CDR3 length: 12 residues. CDR3 region: CSARDRGSEAFF. The CDR3 DNA sequence: TGCAGTGCTAGAGATAGGGGGTCCGAAGCTTTCTTT.

Remarks on this clonotype: Compared with germline, one end of the junction differs, possibly owing to a read error. This chain uses TRBV5-1 with TRBJ2-2; D is unresolved. Germline-derived CDR1 and CDR2 are SGHRS and YFSETQ. The CDR3 has 18 residues. The CDR3, as DNA: TGCGCCAGTAGCTTGGAACCCGCCAGGACCTCGAACACCGGGGAGCTGTTTTTT. Translating gives CASSLEPARTSNTGELFF.

The table lists this clonotype with a few counts. J is TRBJ2-7 and V is TRBV27; D gene unclear. The germline V gene has CDR1 MNHEY and CDR2 SMNVEV (reference sequence). Trimming left V 5 bases short and J 3 bases short, with 8 bases between. This CDR3 has 12 residues. The CDR3 sequence is CASSNSFYEQYF. DNA for the CDR3: TGTGCCAGCAGTAACAGCTTCTACGAGCAGTACTTC.

The chain couples TRBV12-3 or TRBV12-4 to TRBJ2-3; D remains unclear. V gave up 4 bases and J gave up 3 bases, with 11 bases separating them. This CDR3 has 14 residues. CDR3: CASSSTAPTDTQYF. DNA of the CDR3: TGTGCCAGCAGTTCGACGGCGCCGACAGATACGCAGTATTTT.